The 5 T cell receptor beta chains below come from one sample, sequenced in a study of cytotoxic CD8 clonotypes in ibrutinib-treated CLL. Profiling relied on immunoSEQ multiplex PCR, and the TCRdb table lists in-frame clones only, not all of them. The table includes over 200,000 clones, more than 70% detected once. Here the sequenced sample was PBMCs, taken after 12 months of ibrutinib treatment. The receptors here all came from a human donor with chronic lymphocytic leukemia.

This rearrangement joins TRBV2 to TRBJ2-5; D possibly corresponds to TRBD2 (5 bases). Germline loops: CDR1 SNHLY, CDR2 FYNNEI. This CDR3 has 13 residues. Trimming cost V 6 bases and J 7 bases, with 15 bases left between them. The CDR3 sequence: CASRHRGPGTQYF. DNA of the CDR3: TGTGCCAGCAGGCACCGGGGTCCGGGGACCCAGTACTTC.

This clone was detected a few times. The chain uses TRBV10-3 and TRBJ2-2, with D hard to call. This CDR3 comprises 11 residues. Trimming left V 7 bases short and J 6 bases short, with 6 bases between. Germline V gene sequence: CDR1 ENHRY, CDR2 SYGVKD. The CDR3 spells CAITDSGELFF. The CDR3 region has the DNA TGTGCCATCACAGATTCCGGGGAGCTGTTTTTT.

The chain joins TRBV7-6 to TRBJ2-3; 14 bases are shared with TRBD2. Per the germline V gene, CDR1 is SGHVS and CDR2 is FNYEAQ. The CDR3 loop spans 17 amino acids. V lost 5 bases and J lost 6; bases outside the gene matches: 10. The CDR3 bases are TGTGCCAGCAGCGACGGACTAGCGGGGGGCGCGGGGGATACGCAGTATTTT. The encoded protein is CASSDGLAGGAGDTQYF.

This chain joins TRBV19 and TRBJ2-7, with 7 nucleotides matching TRBD1. The CDR3 covers 14 residues. Germline V gives CDR1 LNHDA, CDR2 SQIVND (reference sequence). After removal of 3 bases from V and 0 bases from J, the junction contained 2 bases not matched to a gene. CDR3 loop: CASSIRDSSYEQYF. The CDR3 nucleotides are TGTGCCAGTAGTATCCGGGACAGCTCCTACGAGCAGTACTTC.

V gene TRBV10-2 combines with J gene TRBJ2-7, with 11 bases fitting TRBD2. Trimming removed 6 bases from V and 4 bases from J; junction bases left unmatched: 8. This CDR3 spans 15 amino acids. Per the germline V gene, CDR1 is WSHSY and CDR2 is SAAADI. This CDR3 is CASRLTSGGEYEQYF. For the CDR3, the DNA is TGCGCCAGCAGACTCACTAGCGGGGGTGAATACGAGCAGTACTTC.